This TCR beta chain was sequenced during a study of Tregs in tolerant kidney transplant recipients. Study-level findings and limits: The small number of patients limits these findings pending further validation. In tolerant patients, donor-specific Tregs outgrew total Tregs, suggesting antigen-driven expansion.

Trimming at V came to 4 bases and at J to 4 bases, leaving 3 bases not matched to a gene. The germline V gene encodes CDR1 MDHEN and CDR2 SYDVKM. The CDR3 spans 14 residues. Profiled with immunoSEQ multiplex PCR; TCRdb holds only in-frame clones, not every one. Its clone listing holds approximately 30,000 clones. As for this clone: Antigen unknown. The read ends 3 residues early relative to the CDR3; the germline J gene fills the gap.

The source material was CD8+ T cells from blood, sampled before the transplant. The sequence derives from a human donor who received a combined kidney and bone marrow transplant. The genes are TRBV28 and TRBJ2-5; 10 positions agree with TRBD1. The chain's CDR3 is CASSYDRGPETQYF. The covered CDR3 bases are TGTGCCAGCAGTTATGACAGGGGGCCAGAGACC.